The 5 T cell receptor beta chains in this list originate from one sample, sequenced in a study of graft-versus-host responses after intestinal transplantation. TCRdb's copy holds only in-frame clones and misses some; the assay was immunoSEQ multiplex PCR. The profile shows about 40,000 clones, about 90% of them singletons. Sequencing was performed on PBMCs, taken approximately 320 days after intestinal transplant. These receptor sequences come from a human patient who received an intestinal transplant, so some T cells may come from the graft donor.

Points on this clone: Mismatch with germline at one junction end may stem from a read error. V and J are TRBV9 and TRBJ1-4, with 10 positions matching TRBD1. Germline CDR1 is SGDLS and CDR2 is YYNGEE. CDR3 length equals 14 residues. CDR3 sequence (DNA): TGTGCCAGCGGGACAGGGGCTTCTAATGAAAAACCGTTTTTT. This sequence encodes CASGTGASNEKPFF.

V usage is TRBV2 and J usage is TRBJ2-6; the D gene is possibly TRBD2 (6 bases). This CDR3 has 17 amino acids. Trimming cost V 5 bases and J 1 base, with 15 bases left between them. Germline-derived CDR1 and CDR2 are SNHLY and FYNNEI. CDR3: CASSRGGRLSGANVLTF. Here the CDR3 DNA reads TGTGCCAGCAGTCGGGGTGGGAGGTTGTCTGGGGCCAACGTCCTGACTTTC.

The chain carries TRBV25-1 and TRBJ1-6; tentatively, D is TRBD1 (6 bases). Trimming took 1 base from V and 14 from J, leaving 18 bases between them. Germline values: CDR1 MGHDK, CDR2 SYGVNS. The CDR3 is made up of 15 amino acids. CDR3 sequence (DNA): TGTGCCAGCAGTGAATTACCCGTACAGGGAGGGGCCCTCCACTTT. It yields the protein CASSELPVQGGALHF.

This clone came up a few times. The chain combines TRBV15 with TRBJ2-7; the match to TRBD1 covers 9 bases. With V trimmed by 3 bases and J by 3 bases, 0 bases remained unmatched. The CDR3 extends over 13 amino acids. Germline V gene lookup returns CDR1 LNHNV and CDR2 YYDKDF (reference sequence). The CDR3 nucleotides are TGTGCCACCAGCAGGACAGGGGGCTACGAGCAGTACTTC. It encodes CATSRTGGYEQYF.

This clone was seen a few times. The J gene is TRBJ2-3, the V gene TRBV21-1; the table's D call TRBD2 went unverified against the DNA. TRBV21-1 is tagged as a pseudogene. This CDR3 has 16 amino acids. The CDR3 spells CASSIQTSGPTDTQYF. The CDR3 region has the DNA TGTGCCAGCAGCATTCAGACTAGCGGTCCGACAGATACGCAGTATTTT.